Below, 21 T cell receptor beta chains from the same sample are listed, as sequenced in a study of PD-L1 blockade in urothelial cancer. This table comes from immunoSEQ multiplex PCR, and its TCRdb copy is limited to in-frame clones, with some not included. The table records 45,000 to 65,000 clones, 65% to 90% of them present only once. Time point here: pretreatment peripheral blood. The sample in question was PBMCs, obtained around atezolizumab (anti-PD-L1) treatment. The receptors originated from a man aged 70 or older with urothelial cancer.

The chain uses TRBV6-1 and TRBJ2-5; TRBD1 aligns across 7 bases. Germline assignment: CDR1 MNHNS and CDR2 SASEGT. J was trimmed by 2 bases and V by 6 bases; bases with no gene match: 6. The CDR3 totals 14 residues. The CDR3 nucleotides are TGTGCCAGCAGCCCAGGGACAGAGCAAGAGACCCAGTACTTC. It is translated as CASSPGTEQETQYF.

This clone was observed a single time. V is TRBV5-1 and J is TRBJ2-3; 8 bases align to TRBD1. The CDR3 loop spans 16 amino acids. V gave up 0 bases and J gave up 2 bases; unmatched junction bases: 5. The germline gives CDR1 SGHRS, CDR2 YFSETQ. The CDR3 DNA sequence: TGCGCCAGCAGCTTGGCTCCAGGGGGCGACACAGATACGCAGTATTTT. Encoded protein: CASSLAPGGDTDTQYF.

This rearrangement joins TRBV6-5 to TRBJ2-7; 11 bases align to TRBD2. Unmatched junction bases numbered 2, after V lost 7 bases and J lost 6 bases. Germline lookup yields CDR1 MNHEY and CDR2 SVGAGI. The CDR3 consists of 12 residues. The CDR3 here is CASKTSGSEQYF. CDR3 sequence (DNA): TGTGCCAGCAAAACTAGCGGGAGCGAGCAGTACTTC.

The chain is built from TRBV2 and TRBJ1-2; possible D gene TRBD1, 6 bases. CDR1 and CDR2 from the germline V gene are SNHLY and FYNNEI. CDR3 length: 15 amino acids. The ends were cut back, 0 bases at V and 3 bases at J, with 11 bases in the middle. The CDR3 DNA follows: TGTGCCAGCAGTGAAGCCGGGCAGGGGTACTATGGCTACACCTTC. It encodes CASSEAGQGYYGYTF.

The chain has TRBV28 and TRBJ2-7; D possibly corresponds to TRBD2 (6 bases). CDR3 size: 15 residues. Deletions cut 8 bases from V and 1 base from J, with 18 bases between. Germline-derived CDR1 and CDR2 are MDHEN and SYDVKM. The CDR3: CASSELRDFSYEQYF. CDR3 DNA sequence: TGTGCCAGCTCCGAGCTCCGGGACTTTTCCTACGAGCAGTACTTC. Full variable domain (missing parts from reference TRBV28 and TRBJ2-7): DVKVTQSSRYLVKRTGEKVFLECVQDMDHENMFWYRQDPGLGLRLIYFSYDVKMKEKGDIPEGYSVSREKKERFSLILESASTNQTSMYLCASSELRDFSYEQYFGPGTRLTVT.

This clone was seen only once. The genes are TRBV7-9 and TRBJ1-4; weak D call: TRBD1 (5 bases). The CDR3 spans 14 residues. Between the trimmed V and J ends, which lost 4 bases and 3 bases, there was a span of 9 bases. CDR1 is SEHNR, CDR2 FQNEAQ, per germline (reference sequence). For the CDR3, the DNA is TGTGCCAGCAGCTACGCAGGGTCTAATGAAAAACTGTTTTTT. Translation gives CASSYAGSNEKLFF.

This chain uses TRBV9 with TRBJ1-1; no clear D. The CDR3 totals 16 residues. Germline loops: CDR1 SGDLS, CDR2 YYNGEE. The V end was cut by 0 bases, the J end by 1 base, with 13 bases between. The CDR3 spells CASSVEAGATNTEAFF. The CDR3 DNA reads TGTGCCAGCAGCGTAGAGGCAGGCGCCACGAACACTGAAGCTTTCTTT.

J is TRBJ2-7 and V is TRBV28, with D hard to call. CDR1 MDHEN and CDR2 SYDVKM come from the germline V gene. This CDR3 comprises 15 residues. V lost 4 bases to trimming and J lost 2 bases, with 15 bases between them. The CDR3 region is CASSSGIGSPYEQYF. The CDR3 DNA sequence: TGTGCCAGCAGTTCCGGAATTGGTAGCCCCTACGAGCAGTACTTC.

The chain links TRBV9 to TRBJ2-3, with D hard to call. Between the trimmed V and J ends, which lost 0 bases and 1 base, there was a span of 9 bases. Germline V lookup: CDR1 SGDLS, CDR2 YYNGEE. This CDR3 is built from 15 residues. The chain's CDR3 is CASSVGVEGTDTQYF. The CDR3 bases are TGTGCCAGCAGCGTAGGGGTAGAGGGCACAGATACGCAGTATTTT.

The table lists this clone with a few counts. The J gene is TRBJ1-4, the V gene TRBV30; tentative D call: TRBD1 (5 bases). V lost 5 bases and J 7 bases, leaving 17 bases between the germline ends. Germline values: CDR1 GTSNPN, CDR2 SVGIG (reference sequence). This CDR3 is 14 amino acids long. In nucleotides, the CDR3 is TGTGCCTGGGGATCACAGGCGGTGGGTGAAAAACTGTTTTTT. This translates into CAWGSQAVGEKLFF.

This chain uses TRBV18 with TRBJ1-1; 10 bases are shared with TRBD1. The J segment lost 6 bases and the V segment lost 4 bases, leaving 5 bases of the junction unmatched. Germline V gene data show CDR1 as KGHSH and CDR2 as LQKENI. The CDR3 length is 14 residues. CDR3 in DNA: TGTGCCAGCTCACTGGGGACAGGGGATCCTGAAGCTTTCTTT. It is translated as CASSLGTGDPEAFF.

The rearrangement uses TRBV7-3 and TRBJ2-5; tentatively, D is TRBD2 (6 bases). The CDR3 covers 13 residues. Trimming removed 4 bases at V and 1 base at J, with 7 bases between. The germline V gene has CDR1 SGHTA and CDR2 FQGTGA. This chain's CDR3 is CASSSGLQETQYF. The CDR3 DNA sequence: TGTGCCAGCAGCTCGGGACTCCAAGAGACCCAGTACTTC.

The chain joins TRBV11-2 to TRBJ1-3, with D uncertain. The CDR3 consists of 14 residues. Germline V lookup: CDR1 SGHAT, CDR2 FQNNGV. V was cut by 8 bases and J by 0 bases, with 11 bases left in between. CDR3 loop: CASGSGNSGNTIYF. Here the CDR3 DNA reads TGTGCCAGCGGGTCAGGAAACTCTGGAAACACCATATATTTT.

V gene TRBV6-5 combines with J gene TRBJ1-5; 8 nucleotides line up with TRBD1. The CDR3 extends over 15 amino acids. V shed 2 bases and J 5 bases; nucleotides not matched to a gene: 5. Germline CDR1 is MNHEY and CDR2 is SVGAGI. For the CDR3, the DNA is TGTGCCAGCAGTTACGGGACAGGAGTCGATCAGCCCCAGCATTTT. Protein: CASSYGTGVDQPQHF.

The genes are TRBV11-2 and TRBJ2-4; D is unclear. The CDR3 sequence is 14 residues long. V was pared by 0 bases and J by 6 bases, with 9 bases between. Germline V gives CDR1 SGHAT, CDR2 FQNNGV. The CDR3 here is CASSLEVARNIQYF. CDR3 DNA sequence: TGTGCCAGCAGCTTAGAAGTAGCAAGAAACATTCAGTACTTC.

The V and J genes are TRBV6-5 and TRBJ1-4; 9 nucleotides agree with TRBD1. V shed 6 bases and J 7 bases; nucleotides not matched to a gene: 9. Germline V gene sequence: CDR1 MNHEY, CDR2 SVGAGI. The length of the CDR3 is 15 residues. The DNA of the CDR3 is TGTGCCAGCAGAGCCTCTGGGACAGGGACTGAAAAACTGTTTTTT. This translates into CASRASGTGTEKLFF.

The chain recombines TRBV27 with TRBJ1-2; 7 bases are a match to TRBD1. Germline V lookup: CDR1 MNHEY, CDR2 SMNVEV (reference sequence). The CDR3 has 15 amino acids. Unmatched junction bases numbered 10, after V lost 3 bases and J lost 6 bases. CDR3 sequence reads: CASSFSGGSTNGYTF. The CDR3 DNA reads as TGTGCCAGCAGTTTTTCAGGGGGTAGTACGAATGGCTACACCTTC.

The genes are TRBV7-9 and TRBJ1-2; D uncertain. The CDR3 is 14 amino acids. Looked up from germline, CDR1 is SEHNR and CDR2 is FQNEAQ (reference sequence). The V end was cut by 1 base, the J end by 5 bases, with 11 bases between. In DNA, the CDR3 is TGTGCCAGCAGCTTAGGGGCCTCCGATTATGGCTACACCTTC. This gives the protein CASSLGASDYGYTF.

The chain carries TRBV4-1 and TRBJ2-4; 8 positions match TRBD2. The CDR3 spans 18 residues. V was clipped by 4 bases and J by 0 bases; unmatched bases: 11. Germline V gives CDR1 MGHRA, CDR2 YSYEKL. CDR3 coding DNA: TGCGCCAGCAGCCGGGCTAGCGGGCCTCTCGGAGCCAAAAACATTCAGTACTTC. Residues: CASSRASGPLGAKNIQYF.

This chain connects TRBV5-1 to TRBJ2-2; D perhaps matches TRBD1 (6 bases). The germline CDR1 and CDR2 sequences are SGHRS and YFSETQ. Trimming shortened V by 0 bases and J by 6 bases, and 12 bases separated the two germline ends. The CDR3 covers 15 residues. The CDR3 loop reads CASSLGTVISGELFF. In DNA, the CDR3 is TGCGCCAGCAGCTTGGGGACAGTCATCTCCGGGGAGCTGTTTTTT.

The rearrangement joins TRBV5-6 to TRBJ2-5; 8 bases fit TRBD2. CDR3 size: 15 residues. Germline loops: CDR1 SGHDT, CDR2 YYEEEE. J gave up 6 bases and V 4 bases, and 11 bases lay outside the gene matches. CDR3 protein: CASSPGGGGEKTQYF. Written as DNA, the CDR3 is TGTGCCAGCAGCCCCGGGGGGGGAGGAGAGAAGACCCAGTACTTC.